A single sample is the source of the 18 T cell receptor beta chains below, sequenced in a study of blood T cell repertoires in COVID-19. Method: immunoSEQ multiplex PCR; TCRdb's copy keeps in-frame clones and lacks some. The table has about 200,000 clones, roughly nine tenths seen once. The specimen was peripheral blood. These receptors all come from a woman between 50 and 59 years old with acute or convalescent COVID-19.

The gene calls are TRBV21-1 and TRBJ1-1; TRBD1, the D gene given by the table, was not confirmed from the DNA. TRBV21-1 is an annotated pseudogene. CDR3 size: 10 residues. CDR3 residues: CASSQSEAFF. In nucleotides, the CDR3 is TGTGCCAGCAGCCAGTCTGAAGCTTTCTTT.

V gene TRBV6-5 combines with J gene TRBJ2-7; 8 bases are a match to TRBD2. Germline V lookup: CDR1 MNHEY, CDR2 SVGAGI. The J segment lost 3 bases and the V segment lost 2 bases, leaving 9 bases of the junction unmatched. The CDR3 has 16 residues. In DNA form, the CDR3 reads TGTGCCAGCAGTTACGGGGGACTAGGGGCTATCTACGAGCAGTACTTC. Translation: CASSYGGLGAIYEQYF.

The rearrangement uses TRBV5-4 and TRBJ2-1, with D tentatively TRBD2 (5 bases). Germline lookup yields CDR1 SGHNT and CDR2 YYREEE (reference sequence). V was cut by 5 bases and J by 5 bases, with 17 bases left in between. The CDR3 consists of 15 residues. The CDR3 spells CASRPRAGSDNEQFF. The CDR3 DNA reads TGTGCCAGCAGGCCCCGGGCGGGTTCCGACAATGAGCAGTTCTTC.

V is TRBV28 and J is TRBJ1-5, with 7 positions matching TRBD1. CDR1 and CDR2 from the germline V gene are MDHEN and SYDVKM. After removal of 4 bases from V and 6 bases from J, the junction contained 15 bases not matched to a gene. The CDR3 covers 17 residues. CDR3 sequence: CASSSPSPTGSTQPQHF. For the CDR3, the DNA is TGTGCCAGCAGTTCCCCCTCCCCGACAGGGTCTACTCAGCCCCAGCATTTT.

This clone was counted only a few times. The rearrangement links TRBV10-1 to TRBJ2-3; 9 bases fit TRBD2. The trim removed 9 bases at V and 1 base at J, leaving 2 bases unmatched. This CDR3 region has 13 residues. The V gene's germline CDR1 is WNHNN and CDR2 SYGVQD (reference sequence). CDR3 bases: TGCGCCAGTAGCGGGAGAGGCACAGATACGCAGTATTTT. Protein sequence: CASSGRGTDTQYF.

The genes are TRBV18 and TRBJ1-2; 7 bases fit TRBD1. Trimming cost V 5 bases and J 7 bases; bases outside gene matches: 7. The CDR3 spans 13 residues. Germline assignment: CDR1 KGHSH and CDR2 LQKENI. The CDR3 spells CASSTRQGIGYTF. CDR3 DNA: TGTGCCAGCTCAACTAGACAGGGAATTGGCTACACCTTC.

DNA of the CDR3: TGTGCCAGCACTTGGGGAGGGAAGGATTCACCCCTCCACTTT. Protein product: CASTWGGKDSPLHF. The J gene is TRBJ1-6, the V gene TRBV25-1; D gene unclear. CDR3 length: 14 residues. Trimming took 7 bases from V and 8 from J, leaving 15 bases between them. The germline V gene has CDR1 MGHDK and CDR2 SYGVNS.

The chain employs TRBV18 and TRBJ2-7; D not certain. The germline V gene has CDR1 KGHSH and CDR2 LQKENI. The CDR3 spans 12 residues. V was shortened by 5 bases and J by 3 bases, with 8 bases between the two germline ends. The CDR3 protein is CASSAGFYEQYF. CDR3 nucleotides: TGTGCCAGCTCAGCCGGGTTCTACGAGCAGTACTTC.

This rearrangement joins TRBV27 to TRBJ2-7; 9 nucleotides match TRBD2. CDR1 and CDR2 (germline): MNHEY, SMNVEV (reference sequence). This CDR3 contains 15 residues. Trimming took 5 bases from V and 4 from J; bases not matched to a gene: 9. The CDR3 region is CASSDSGRGSYEQYF. The CDR3 DNA reads as TGTGCCAGCAGTGATAGCGGGAGAGGGTCGTACGAGCAGTACTTC.

This sequence joins TRBV19 and TRBJ2-3, with D hard to call. Trimming left V 5 bases short and J 4 bases short, with 13 bases between. Germline CDR1 LNHDA, CDR2 SQIVND (reference sequence). The CDR3 length is 14 residues. Written as DNA, the CDR3 is TGTGCCAGTAGTTCGGGTGGGTCCCCAGATACGCAGTATTTT. Translating gives CASSSGGSPDTQYF.

This clone has a single count. The CDR3 is CASSPEGRANYGYTF. The CDR3 DNA reads as TGTGCCAGCAGCCCAGAGGGCAGGGCAAACTATGGCTACACCTTC. The chain is built from TRBV3-1 (or the pseudogene TRBV3-2) and TRBJ1-2; perhaps TRBD1 as D (5 bases). Germline V gene data show CDR1 as LGHDT and CDR2 as YNNKEL (reference sequence). Deletions cut 4 bases from V and 2 bases from J, with 14 bases between. The CDR3 extends over 15 amino acids.

The chain couples TRBV24-1 to TRBJ2-5; D is ambiguous. CDR3 length: 12 amino acids. The germline V gene has CDR1 KGHDR and CDR2 SFDVKD. V was pared by 4 bases and J by 5 bases, with 7 bases between. The CDR3 spells CATSDSLETQYF. In DNA, the CDR3 is TGTGCCACCAGTGACTCTTTGGAGACCCAGTACTTC.

The J gene is TRBJ1-6, the V gene TRBV6-5, with D perhaps TRBD1 (5 bases). This CDR3 is 15 amino acids long. Germline assignment: CDR1 MNHEY and CDR2 SVGAGI. V shed 0 bases and J shed 9 bases, with 12 bases lying between them. CDR3 protein: CASSYSTQGSSPLHF. The CDR3, as DNA: TGTGCCAGCAGTTACTCGACCCAGGGAAGTTCACCCCTCCACTTT.

This clone was observed a handful of times. The chain carries TRBV5-6 and TRBJ1-6, with 9 bases identical to TRBD1. Germline CDR1 reads SGHDT; CDR2 reads YYEEEE. CDR3 length: 14 amino acids. Trimming at V came to 6 bases and at J to 7 bases, leaving 5 bases not matched to a gene. CDR3 nucleotides: TGTGCCAGCACAACAGGGGGCACGAATTCACCCCTCCACTTT. This gives the protein CASTTGGTNSPLHF.

The chain uses TRBV7-8 and TRBJ2-5; TRBD2 is a possible D gene (6 bases). Trimming took 3 bases from V and 3 from J, leaving 8 bases between them. The CDR3 is made up of 13 amino acids. The germline CDR1 and CDR2 sequences are SGHVS and FQNEAQ. The CDR3 spells CASSFGGEETQYF. CDR3 nucleotides: TGTGCCAGCAGCTTTGGCGGGGAAGAGACCCAGTACTTC.

This chain connects TRBV6-2 or TRBV6-3 to TRBJ2-7; 11 nucleotides agree with TRBD1. Germline assignment: CDR1 MNHEY and CDR2 SVGEGT. The CDR3 sequence is 24 residues long. V dropped 6 bases and J dropped 1; count of bases not matched to a gene: 32. The DNA for the CDR3 is TGTGCCAGCAGCCGACTACCCTGGGACAGGGGGAACCGGGAGGGCCTATCGCATTCCTACGAGCAGTACTTC. Its translation: CASSRLPWDRGNREGLSHSYEQYF.

This chain links TRBV29-1 with TRBJ1-1; 10 nucleotides agree with TRBD1. Germline V gene data show CDR1 as SQVTM and CDR2 as ANQGSEA. The CDR3 is made up of 14 amino acids. The V and J ends lost 7 bases and 3 bases, in that order; junction bases with no gene match: 8. The CDR3 coding sequence is TGCAGCGCCCGGGACAGGGGATATGACACTGAAGCTTTCTTT. Amino acids: CSARDRGYDTEAFF.

The chain joins TRBV10-3 to TRBJ2-3; 11 bases agree with TRBD2. Germline values: CDR1 ENHRY, CDR2 SYGVKD. V was pared by 6 bases and J by 0 bases, with 2 bases of the junction left unmatched. The CDR3 is 15 amino acids. The CDR3 DNA follows: TGTGCCATCAGGGGGACTAGCGGCAGCACAGATACGCAGTATTTT. This translates into CAIRGTSGSTDTQYF.